The clone carrying this T cell receptor (beta chain) was counted once. This sample is part of a study of blood T cell repertoires in COVID-19. All enrollees were about 18 to 95 years old and from around 25 US areas. Participants' own reports of clinical history determined their cohort assignment. The V and J ends lost 5 bases and 11 bases respectively, with 27 bases between them. The CDR3 extends over 17 amino acids. Germline CDR1 reads LGHDT; CDR2 reads YNNKEL (reference sequence). Authors' methods: Estimated nucleated cell counts came from reference gene primer amplification. Using immunoSEQ multiplex PCR, the repertoire was profiled, and TCRdb retains in-frame clones only, with some absent. V and J calls and clone size come straight from that table; D and trimming were deduced from the DNA. The data contain some 150,000 clones, around nine tenths of them singletons.

The chain links TRBV3-1 (or the pseudogene TRBV3-2) to TRBJ1-4; D is perhaps TRBD1 (6 bases). This TCR came from a young woman who had recovered from COVID-19. What was sequenced was PBMCs or T cells enriched from blood (not recorded which). The CDR3 bases are TGTGCCAGCAGCTTAATGACAGCAGGGGCGGGTGGAGAGAAACTGTTTTTT. Translated, it gives CASSLMTAGAGGEKLFF.